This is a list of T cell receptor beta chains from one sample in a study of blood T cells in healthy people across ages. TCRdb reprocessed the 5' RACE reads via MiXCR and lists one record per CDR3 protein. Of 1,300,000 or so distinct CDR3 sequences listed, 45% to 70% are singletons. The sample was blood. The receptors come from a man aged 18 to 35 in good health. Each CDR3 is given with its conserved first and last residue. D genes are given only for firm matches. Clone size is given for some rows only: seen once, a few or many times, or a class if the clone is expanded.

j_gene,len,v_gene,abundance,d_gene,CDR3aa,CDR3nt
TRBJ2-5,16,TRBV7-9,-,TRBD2,CASSLDDLAGVETQYF,TGTGCCAGCAGCTTAGATGATCTAGCGGGAGTGGAGACCCAGTACTTC
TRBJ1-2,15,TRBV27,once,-,CASSLRWMGEDGYTF,TGTGCCAGCAGTTTAAGATGGATGGGGGAGGATGGCTACACCTTC
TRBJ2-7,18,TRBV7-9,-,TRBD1,CASSSGQGRLDWTYEQYF,TGTGCCAGCAGCTCCGGACAGGGGAGACTGGATTGGACCTACGAGCAGTACTTC
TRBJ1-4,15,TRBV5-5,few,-,CASSLNELNNEKLFF,TGTGCCAGCAGCTTAAATGAACTAAATAATGAAAAACTGTTTTTT
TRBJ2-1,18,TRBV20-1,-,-,CSARDLRIEGVAYNEQFF,TGCAGTGCTAGAGATCTCAGAATAGAGGGGGTGGCCTACAATGAGCAGTTCTTC
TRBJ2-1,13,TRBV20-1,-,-,CSAIGRGWGEQFF,TGCAGTGCTATAGGTAGGGGGTGGGGTGAGCAGTTCTTC
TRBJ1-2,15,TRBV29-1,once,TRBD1,CSVEGNRGWDYGYTF,TGCAGCGTTGAAGGGAACAGGGGCTGGGACTATGGCTACACCTTC
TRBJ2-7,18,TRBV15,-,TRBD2,CATSRDRSSSGHSYEQYF,TGTGCCACCAGCAGAGATCGTTCCTCTAGCGGGCACTCCTACGAGCAGTACTTC
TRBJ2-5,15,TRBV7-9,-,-,CASSLETLEGETQYF,TGTGCCAGCAGCCTCGAGACCCTGGAGGGAGAGACCCAGTACTTC
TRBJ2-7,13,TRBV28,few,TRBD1,CATFLTGLYEQYF,TGTGCCACCTTCCTGACAGGGCTCTACGAGCAGTACTTC
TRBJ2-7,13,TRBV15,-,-,CATLGPPRNEQYF,TGTGCCACATTAGGGCCTCCTAGGAACGAGCAGTACTTC
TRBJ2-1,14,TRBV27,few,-,CASSLAPGGNEQFF,TGTGCCAGCAGTTTAGCCCCCGGGGGAAATGAGCAGTTCTTC
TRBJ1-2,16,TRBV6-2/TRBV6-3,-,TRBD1,CASSFLSGQDIYGYTF,TGTGCCAGCAGTTTCCTATCGGGACAGGACATCTATGGCTACACCTTC
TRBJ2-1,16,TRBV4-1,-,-,CASSQERGADYNEQFF,TGCGCCAGCAGCCAAGAAAGGGGAGCGGACTACAATGAGCAGTTCTTC
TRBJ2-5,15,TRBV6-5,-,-,CASSYSPFPAEAQYF,TGTGCCAGCAGTTACTCCCCCTTCCCCGCAGAGGCCCAGTACTTC
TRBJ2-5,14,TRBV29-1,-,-,CSLSSESFGETQYF,TGCAGCCTATCGAGCGAGTCCTTCGGGGAGACCCAGTACTTC
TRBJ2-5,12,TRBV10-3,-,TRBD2,CASGLAQETQYF,TGTGCCTCCGGACTAGCTCAAGAGACCCAGTACTTC
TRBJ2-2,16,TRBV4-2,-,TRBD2,CASSQLLAGGTGELFF,TGTGCCAGCAGCCAATTGCTAGCGGGGGGTACCGGGGAGCTGTTTTTT
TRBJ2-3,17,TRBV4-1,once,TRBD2,CASSQALAGGSTDTQYF,TGCGCCAGCAGCCAGGCCTTAGCGGGAGGGAGCACAGATACGCAGTATTTT
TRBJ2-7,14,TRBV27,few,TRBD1,CASMGQASSYEQYF,TGTGCCAGCATGGGACAGGCTTCTTCCTACGAGCAGTACTTC
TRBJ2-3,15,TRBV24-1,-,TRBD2,CATRSRGVSTDTQYF,TGTGCCACCAGATCCCGGGGGGTTAGCACAGATACGCAGTATTTT
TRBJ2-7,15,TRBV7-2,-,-,CTSSRAGAMSYEQYF,TGTACCAGCAGCCGCGCCGGGGCTATGTCATACGAGCAGTACTTC
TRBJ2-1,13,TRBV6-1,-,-,CASIPSLYNEQFF,TGTGCCAGCATTCCCAGCCTGTACAATGAGCAGTTCTTC
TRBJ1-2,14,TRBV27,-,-,CASSRTIEGNGYTF,TGTGCCAGCAGCCGGACTATAGAGGGGAATGGCTACACCTTC
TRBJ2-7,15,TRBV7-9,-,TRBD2,CASSLLAGGRDEQYF,TGTGCCAGCAGCTTACTAGCGGGAGGCCGGGACGAGCAGTACTTC
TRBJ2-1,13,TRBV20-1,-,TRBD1,CSVLDRGLGEQFF,TGCAGTGTCCTGGACAGGGGGCTAGGTGAGCAGTTCTTC
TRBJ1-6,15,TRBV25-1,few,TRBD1,CASSASGTGSSPLHF,TGTGCCAGCAGTGCCTCCGGGACAGGGTCTTCACCCCTCCACTTT
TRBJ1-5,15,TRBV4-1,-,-,CASSPRADGNQPQHF,TGCGCCAGCAGCCCCCGAGCGGACGGGAATCAGCCCCAGCATTTT
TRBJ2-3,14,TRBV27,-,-,CASSHRQVTDTQYF,TGTGCCAGCAGTCATCGACAAGTCACAGATACGCAGTATTTT
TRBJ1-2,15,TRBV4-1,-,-,CASSQDHAGNYGYTF,TGCGCCAGCAGCCAAGATCACGCAGGGAACTATGGCTACACCTTC
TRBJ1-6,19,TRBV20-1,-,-,CSASSGGGPLGSYNSPLHF,TGCAGTGCTAGTTCAGGAGGGGGTCCCTTGGGGTCCTATAATTCACCCCTCCACTTT
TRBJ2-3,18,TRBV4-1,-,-,CASSQDTRTAVGGDTQYF,TGCGCCAGCAGCCAAGATACCCGGACAGCAGTAGGGGGAGATACGCAGTATTTT
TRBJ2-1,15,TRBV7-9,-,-,CASTASRGIYNEQFF,TGTGCCAGCACTGCCAGCCGGGGTATTTACAATGAGCAGTTCTTC
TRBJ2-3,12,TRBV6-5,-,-,CASRGGRDTQYF,TGTGCCAGCAGGGGAGGACGAGATACGCAGTATTTT
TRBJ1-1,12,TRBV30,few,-,CAWSVLPGEAFF,TGTGCCTGGAGTGTACTCCCTGGGGAAGCTTTCTTT